This TCR beta chain was recorded in a study of blood T cells in healthy people across ages. A few counts support this clonotype. Its antigen is unknown. The CDR3 runs to 15 residues. The trim removed 6 bases at V and 3 bases at J, leaving 7 bases unmatched. Germline values: CDR1 MDHEN, CDR2 SYDVKM. The study, taken as a whole, reports: Diversity was estimated from one million T cells, and these estimates were considered underestimates.

A second about 7 to 12 cycle PCR used barcoded and J-beta primers. TCRdb used MiXCR to reprocess the 5' RACE reads, holding one entry per CDR3 protein. The sample consists of around 650,000 distinct CDR3 sequences, 40% to 45% of them appearing once. The sequence came from a man at least 80 years old in good health. The chain is built from TRBV28 and TRBJ2-7, with 11 bases lining up with TRBD1. Sequencing was carried out using blood. The chain's CDR3 is CASRRTGGVGYEQYF. In DNA, the CDR3 is TGTGCCAGCAGGAGGACAGGGGGCGTAGGCTACGAGCAGTACTTC.